Each of the 8 T cell receptor beta chains below was sequenced from the same sample in a study of technical replicates of blood from a few donors (dated by TCRdb to 2017 to 2019). The library was obtained by the immunoSEQ multiplex PCR assay. Not all clones reach the TCRdb copy of this immuneACCESS table, which keeps in-frame sequences only. Checked studies attribute under half of the gap to unresolved V genes and leave the rest unexplained. The sample table contains over 70,000 clones; only one count was recorded for around 93% of them. More than 0.3% of the sample rests with the top ten. Sample: T cells isolated from PBMCs. These receptors were taken from a human donor in good health.

The chain has TRBV7-8 and TRBJ2-5, with TRBD2 matching 7 bases. The CDR3 contains 16 residues. Germline CDR1 is SGHVS and CDR2 is FQNEAQ. Trimming cost V 5 bases and J 2 bases; bases outside gene matches: 11. This CDR3 is CASSPLSAGAQETQYF. Written as DNA, the CDR3 is TGTGCCAGCAGCCCCCTGAGTGCGGGAGCTCAAGAGACCCAGTACTTC.

This chain links TRBV27 with TRBJ1-1; D remains ambiguous. V was clipped by 1 base and J by 8 bases, with 8 bases between them. This CDR3 contains 12 residues. Germline CDR1 and CDR2: MNHEY and SMNVEV (reference sequence). This chain's CDR3 is CASSLLGREAFF. The CDR3 DNA follows: TGTGCCAGCAGTTTATTGGGCAGAGAAGCTTTCTTT.

The rearrangement joins TRBV7-2 to TRBJ2-2; 9 nucleotides agree with TRBD2. The V gene end was trimmed by 5 bases and the J gene end by 4 bases; junction bases not matched to a gene: 11. The germline V gene encodes CDR1 SGHTA and CDR2 FQGNSA. The CDR3 has 17 amino acids. CDR3 in DNA: TGTGCCAGCAGCCGACGCCGAGGACTAGCGCTCACCGGGGAGCTGTTTTTT. It is translated as CASSRRRGLALTGELFF.

The rearrangement uses TRBV6-5 and TRBJ2-1; tentatively, D is TRBD2 (5 bases). Germline CDR1 MNHEY, CDR2 SVGAGI. CDR3 length: 16 amino acids. V was cut by 0 bases and J by 2 bases, with 11 bases left in between. DNA of the CDR3: TGTGCCAGCAGTTACTCGACGGCGGGTACCTACAATGAGCAGTTCTTC. Residues: CASSYSTAGTYNEQFF.

The gene calls are TRBV28 and TRBJ1-4; D uncertain. Trimming removed 4 bases from V and 0 bases from J, with 9 bases in between. The CDR3 is 15 residues long. In germline, CDR1 is MDHEN, CDR2 SYDVKM. In DNA, the CDR3 is TGTGCCAGCAGTTCCGACGGAGCAACTAATGAAAAACTGTTTTTT. Its translation is CASSSDGATNEKLFF.

This rearrangement joins TRBV19 to TRBJ2-7; 7 bases match TRBD1. V lost 1 base to trimming and J lost 3 bases; unmatched junction nucleotides: 15. The CDR3 contains 18 residues. Germline V gene data show CDR1 as LNHDA and CDR2 as SQIVND (reference sequence). CDR3 protein: CASSIGHNTGAFYYEQYF. In DNA, the CDR3 is TGTGCCAGTAGTATAGGACATAATACAGGGGCGTTCTACTACGAGCAGTACTTC.

The V gene is TRBV27, the J gene TRBJ2-1; 9 bases map to TRBD1. The CDR3 consists of 16 residues. Germline V lookup: CDR1 MNHEY, CDR2 SMNVEV (reference sequence). J was trimmed by 3 bases and V by 7 bases; bases with no gene match: 10. Written as DNA, the CDR3 is TGTGCCAGCACTCCCGGGACAGGGTGGGGCTACAATGAGCAGTTCTTC. Translated, it gives CASTPGTGWGYNEQFF.

The chain uses TRBV6-1 and TRBJ1-5; no reliable D call. The CDR3 runs 12 residues. V lost 7 bases and J lost 3, with 7 bases in between. CDR1 is MNHNS, CDR2 SASEGT, per germline. The DNA of the CDR3 is TGTGCCAGCATGGGCCTCAATCAGCCCCAGCATTTT. Translation: CASMGLNQPQHF.